The next 2 T cell receptor beta chains were all read from a single sample in a study of a mutant IDH1 vaccine in newly diagnosed glioma. Indicated time point: baseline, week 1 (first vaccination visit). The treatment is: pre-vaccination baseline after standard-of-care therapy. Sequencing used immunoSEQ multiplex PCR; TCRdb keeps in-frame clones, though not all of them. The sample contains 30,000 or so clones, approximately 86% of which appear only once. The sample here was PBMCs, taken from a glioma patient treated with radiotherapy, temozolomide or both. Receptors originate from a woman aged 40 to 50 with glioma.

The chain carries TRBV5-6 and TRBJ1-6, with D hard to call. V was cut by 4 bases and J by 0 bases, with 14 bases left in between. Per germline, CDR1 SGHDT and CDR2 YYEEEE. This CDR3 is 17 amino acids long. The CDR3 DNA reads TGTGCCAGCAGCCCCGGACCCCATAGCTCCTATAATTCACCCCTCCACTTT. Its translation: CASSPGPHSSYNSPLHF.

The chain carries TRBV2 and TRBJ1-2; 12 positions match TRBD1. V trimming: 6 bases; J trimming: 7 bases; junction bases outside the gene matches: 9. Germline CDR1 and CDR2: SNHLY and FYNNEI. The CDR3 consists of 15 residues. CDR3 in amino acids: CASRMGQGALPGYTF. CDR3 sequence (DNA): TGTGCCAGCAGAATGGGACAGGGGGCGCTCCCTGGCTACACCTTC.